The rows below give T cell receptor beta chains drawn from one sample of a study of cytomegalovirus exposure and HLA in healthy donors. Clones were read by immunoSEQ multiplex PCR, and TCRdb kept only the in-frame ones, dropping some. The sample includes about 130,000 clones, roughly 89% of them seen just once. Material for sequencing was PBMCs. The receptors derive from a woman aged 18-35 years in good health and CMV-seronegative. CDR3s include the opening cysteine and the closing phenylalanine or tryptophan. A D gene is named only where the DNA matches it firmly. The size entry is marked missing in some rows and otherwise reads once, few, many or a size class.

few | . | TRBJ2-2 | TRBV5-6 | TGTGCCAGCAGTCGGGGGGCCAGCGTCGCCGGGGAGCTGTTTTTT | CASSRGASVAGELFF
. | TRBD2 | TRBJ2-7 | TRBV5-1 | TGCGCCAGCAGCCCGGGACTAGCGGGCCGTTCCTACGAGCAGTACTTC | CASSPGLAGRSYEQYF
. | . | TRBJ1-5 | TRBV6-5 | TGTGCCAGCAGTAATGGACAGCGACAGCCCCAGCATTTT | CASSNGQRQPQHF
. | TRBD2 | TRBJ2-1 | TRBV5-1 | TGCGCCAGCACTCGGGGGGGCGGTTACAATGAGCAGTTCTTC | CASTRGGGYNEQFF
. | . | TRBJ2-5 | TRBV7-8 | TGTGCCAGCAGCGATGGTTACAGGGTTGGGACCCAGTACTTC | CASSDGYRVGTQYF
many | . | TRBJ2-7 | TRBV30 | TGTGCCTGGAGTCAGGGGTACGAGCAGTACTTC | CAWSQGYEQYF
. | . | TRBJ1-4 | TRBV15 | TGTGCCACCAGCAGAGATTGGTTGCGACAGCCCCGGGCAAAACTGTTTTTT | CATSRDWLRQPRAKLFF
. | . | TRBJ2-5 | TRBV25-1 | TGTGCCAGCAGCATCTCCGGGAGAACGGTCCAAGAGACCCAGTACTTC | CASSISGRTVQETQYF
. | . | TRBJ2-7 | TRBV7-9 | TGTGCCAGCTCTTTTCAGGTGTCTGGGGAGCAGTACTTC | CASSFQVSGEQYF
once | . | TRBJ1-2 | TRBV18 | TGTGCCAGCTCACTCCGGGACACCGAGCGGGGCTACACCTTC | CASSLRDTERGYTF
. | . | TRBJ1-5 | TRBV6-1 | TGTGCCAGCAGTGGACAGACCAATCAGCCCCAGCATTTT | CASSGQTNQPQHF
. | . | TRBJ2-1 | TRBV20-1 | TGCAGTGCTGGAGTATTGCGTGAGCAGTTCTTC | CSAGVLREQFF
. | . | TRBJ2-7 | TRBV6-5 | TGTGCCAGCAGTTATGTGCCAGGGGATCCCTACGAGCAGTACTTC | CASSYVPGDPYEQYF
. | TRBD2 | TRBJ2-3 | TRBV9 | TGTGCCAGCAGCGTCGGCGGGGGGGCCCCAGATACGCAGTATTTT | CASSVGGGAPDTQYF
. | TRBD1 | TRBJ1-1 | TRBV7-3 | TGTGCCAGCAGCTCGGGACAGGACACTGAAGCTTTCTTT | CASSSGQDTEAFF
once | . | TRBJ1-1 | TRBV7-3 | TGTGCCAGCAGCTTAGGGGGGATCAGGAACACTGAAGCTTTCTTT | CASSLGGIRNTEAFF
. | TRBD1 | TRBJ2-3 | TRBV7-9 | TGTGCCAGCAGCCCTTCACAGGGGACAGATACGCAGTATTTT | CASSPSQGTDTQYF
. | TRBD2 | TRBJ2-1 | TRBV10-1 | TGCGCCAGCTCCTCAGGGGTAGCGGGGGGCTACAATGAGCAGTTCTTC | CASSSGVAGGYNEQFF
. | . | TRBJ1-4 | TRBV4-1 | TGCGCCAGCAGCCAAGCCGGAACTAATGAAAAACTGTTTTTT | CASSQAGTNEKLFF
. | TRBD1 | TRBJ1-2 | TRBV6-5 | TGTGCCAGCAGTTACTCCAGGGGGAGCGGCTACACCTTC | CASSYSRGSGYTF
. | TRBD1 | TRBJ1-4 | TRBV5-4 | TGTGCCAGCAGCACAGGACAGGCAACTAATGAAAAACTGTTTTTT | CASSTGQATNEKLFF
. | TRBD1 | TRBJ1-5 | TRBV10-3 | TGTGCCACCGGACAGGGATGGGGCAATCAGCCCCAGCATTTT | CATGQGWGNQPQHF
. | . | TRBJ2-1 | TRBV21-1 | TGTGCCAGCAGTCGACAGGGGAAATACATTGAGCAGTTCTTC | CASSRQGKYIEQFF
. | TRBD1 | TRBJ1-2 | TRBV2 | TGTGCCAGCAACGACCCCGGGACAGGGATACTCTATGGCTACACCTTC | CASNDPGTGILYGYTF
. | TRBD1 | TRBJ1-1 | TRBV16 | TGTGCCAGCAGCCAATACGGACAGGGGGCGACTGAAGCTTTCTTT | CASSQYGQGATEAFF
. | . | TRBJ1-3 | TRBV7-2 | TGTGCCAGCAGCTTAGCTGGGACACAGTCATCTGGAAACACCATATATTTT | CASSLAGTQSSGNTIYF
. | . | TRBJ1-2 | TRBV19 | TGTGCCAGTAGTCAGGGGCAGGAGAACTATGGCTACACCTTC | CASSQGQENYGYTF
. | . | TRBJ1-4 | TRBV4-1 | TGCGCCAGCAGCCAAGAGCCCCGGGGAGGGCAAAAACTGTTTTTT | CASSQEPRGGQKLFF
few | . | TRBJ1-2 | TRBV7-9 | TGTGCCAGCAGCTTCCAGGGGAACTATGGCTACACCTTC | CASSFQGNYGYTF
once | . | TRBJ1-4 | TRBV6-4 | TGTGCCAGCATAAGGGGGAAGGGGAATGAAAAACTGTTTTTT | CASIRGKGNEKLFF
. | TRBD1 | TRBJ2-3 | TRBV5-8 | TGTGCCAGCAGCTTGGAAATGGACAGGGTAATCACAGATACGCAGTATTTT | CASSLEMDRVITDTQYF
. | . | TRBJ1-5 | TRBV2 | TGTGCCAGCAGCCCCGCGGGGGGGTTTGGAAGGCTTCACAATCAGCCCCAGCATTTT | CASSPAGGFGRLHNQPQHF
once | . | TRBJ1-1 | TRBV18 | TGTGCCAGCTCACATGAACAGGGGAACACTGAAGCTTTCTTT | CASSHEQGNTEAFF
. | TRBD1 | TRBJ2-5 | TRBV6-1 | TGTGCCAGCAGTGAAGTGGGGACAGGGGTAGAGACCCAGTACTTC | CASSEVGTGVETQYF
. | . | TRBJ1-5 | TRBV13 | TGTGCCAGCAGCTTAGCCACTAATCAGCCCCAGCATTTT | CASSLATNQPQHF
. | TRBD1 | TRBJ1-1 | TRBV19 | TGTGCCAGTAGTGAACGACAGGGCCCGGGAGCTTTCTTT | CASSERQGPGAFF
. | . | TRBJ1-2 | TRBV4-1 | TGCGCCAGCAGCCAAGATTTGGGCAGGGGAGACCGTACTAACTATGGCTACACCTTC | CASSQDLGRGDRTNYGYTF
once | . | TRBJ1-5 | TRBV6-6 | TGTGCCAGCGGCCGAGGGAGGGGGGGACAGCCCCAGCATTTT | CASGRGRGGQPQHF
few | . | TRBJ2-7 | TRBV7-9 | TGTGCCAGCAGTTTGGGAGGCCCCTACGAGCAGTACTTC | CASSLGGPYEQYF
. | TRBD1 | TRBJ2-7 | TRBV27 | TGTGCCAGCAGTCCTACGGGACAGCCTCGTGAGCAGTACTTC | CASSPTGQPREQYF
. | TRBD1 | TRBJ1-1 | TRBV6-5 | TGTGCCAGCAGTTACACCACAGGGGGCACTGAAGCTTTCTTT | CASSYTTGGTEAFF
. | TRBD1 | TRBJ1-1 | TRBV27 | TGTGCCAGCAGTTCGGGGGACAGGGGGAGGTCTGAAGCTTTCTTT | CASSSGDRGRSEAFF
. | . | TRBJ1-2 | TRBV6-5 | TGTGCCAGCAGTTCTTATGGGGGGATCAACTATGGCTACACCTTC | CASSSYGGINYGYTF
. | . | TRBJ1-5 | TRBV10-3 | TGTGCCATCAGTGATTCAAATCAGCCCCAGCATTTT | CAISDSNQPQHF
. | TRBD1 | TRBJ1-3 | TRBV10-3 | TGTGCCACAGCGGGACAGGTCTCTGGAAACACCATATATTTT | CATAGQVSGNTIYF
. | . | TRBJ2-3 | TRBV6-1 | TGTGCCAGCAGTTCGGGGAGGACGCAGTATTTT | CASSSGRTQYF
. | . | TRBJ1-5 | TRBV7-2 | TGTGCCAGCAGCCCGTGGGCCGGGGGAGATCAGCCCCAGCATTTT | CASSPWAGGDQPQHF